The 14 T cell receptor beta chains presented below share a single source sample, sequenced in a study of shared clonotypes between healthy human individuals. The repertoire was sequenced with immunoSEQ multiplex PCR; TCRdb's copy has only in-frame clones and lacks some. Of approximately 2.5 million clones in the sample, approximately 92% were seen once. Material: naive CD4+ T cells sorted from blood. Documented subset: CD45RA+ positively selected. Receptor source: a man aged 18 to 29 in good health.

The chain joins TRBV18 to TRBJ2-3, with TRBD2 as a possible D gene (6 bases). Germline-derived CDR1 and CDR2 are KGHSH and LQKENI. V shed 2 bases and J shed 2 bases, with 11 bases lying between them. CDR3 size: 15 residues. The CDR3 DNA is TGTGCCAGCTCACCAGGACGGGGGTCCACAGATACGCAGTATTTT. Its translation: CASSPGRGSTDTQYF.

This sequence joins TRBV5-1 and TRBJ2-7; unclear D gene. Germline lookup yields CDR1 SGHRS and CDR2 YFSETQ. This CDR3 spans 13 amino acids. Deletions cut 0 bases from V and 3 bases from J, with 7 bases between. This chain's CDR3 is CASSLEANYEQYF. The CDR3 region has the DNA TGCGCCAGCAGCTTGGAGGCTAACTACGAGCAGTACTTC. Full variable domain (rest looked up from reference TRBV5-1 and TRBJ2-7): KAGVTQTPRYLIKTRGQQVTLSCSPISGHRSVSWYQQTPGQGLQFLFEYFSETQRNKGNFPGRFSGRQFSNSRSEMNVSTLELGDSALYLCASSLEANYEQYFGPGTRLTVT.

This chain connects TRBV4-1 to TRBJ2-7, with D hard to call. Deletions cut 1 base from V and 3 bases from J, with 19 bases between. Germline V gene data show CDR1 as MGHRA and CDR2 as YSYEKL. The CDR3 has 17 residues. This chain's CDR3 is CASSQVISARSDYEQYF. The CDR3 nucleotides read TGCGCCAGCAGCCAAGTTATTTCCGCCCGGTCGGACTACGAGCAGTACTTC.

The chain links TRBV13 to TRBJ2-3; 7 bases map to TRBD2. This CDR3 is built from 16 residues. V was clipped by 2 bases and J by 8 bases; unmatched bases: 13. Germline-derived CDR1 and CDR2 are PRHDT and FYEKMQ (reference sequence). CDR3 residues: CASSLRSGVPMGTQYF. CDR3 bases: TGTGCCAGCAGCTTAAGGAGCGGGGTCCCCATGGGTACGCAGTATTTT.

In regard to this clone: The sample contains more than one DNA sequence encoding this CDR3. This chain links TRBV5-1 with TRBJ1-5; D uncertain. Germline V lookup: CDR1 SGHRS, CDR2 YFSETQ. The V gene lost 1 base and the J gene lost 6 bases, with 8 bases spanning the gap. The CDR3 runs 13 residues. Here the CDR3 reads CASSLTGLQPQHF. The DNA for the CDR3 is TGCGCCAGCAGCTTGACTGGGCTTCAGCCCCAGCATTTT.

The chain joins TRBV10-3 to TRBJ2-1, with no clear D. CDR3 size: 15 residues. The V end was cut by 4 bases, the J end by 0 bases, with 10 bases between. Looked up from germline, CDR1 is ENHRY and CDR2 is SYGVKD. CDR3 DNA sequence: TGTGCCATCAGTGCGGCGGTCAGCTCCTACAATGAGCAGTTCTTC. Its protein product is CAISAAVSSYNEQFF.

V usage is TRBV7-2 and J usage is TRBJ2-1; 7 bases line up with TRBD2. This CDR3 has 17 amino acids. Germline V lookup: CDR1 SGHTA, CDR2 FQGNSA. V shed 5 bases, J shed 4 bases, and the junction held 14 bases outside the gene matches. The CDR3 protein is CASSRATRPSGYNEQFF. The CDR3, as DNA: TGTGCCAGCAGCAGGGCCACCAGGCCTAGCGGATACAATGAGCAGTTCTTC.

This rearrangement joins TRBV2 to TRBJ2-2, with D tentatively TRBD2 (6 bases). Germline V gene sequence: CDR1 SNHLY, CDR2 FYNNEI. The CDR3 is 14 amino acids. Trimming cost V 6 bases and J 4 bases, with 12 bases left between them. CDR3 in DNA: TGTGCCAGCAGCCAATCTAGCGCCACCGGGGAGCTGTTTTTT. Translation gives CASSQSSATGELFF.

The V and J genes are TRBV7-9 and TRBJ1-1; D uncertain. From germline, CDR1 is SEHNR and CDR2 FQNEAQ (reference sequence). The V and J ends lost 5 bases and 3 bases respectively, with 16 bases between them. The CDR3 is 15 residues long. The CDR3 sequence: CASSQDLRVDTEAFF. DNA for the CDR3: TGTGCCAGCAGCCAAGACTTACGGGTTGACACTGAAGCTTTCTTT.

V gene TRBV4-1 combines with J gene TRBJ2-1; 9 bases line up with TRBD1. This CDR3 is 15 amino acids long. J gave up 7 bases and V 5 bases, and 9 bases lay outside the gene matches. Germline assignment: CDR1 MGHRA and CDR2 YSYEKL. CDR3 loop: CASSIRQGGTNEQFF. CDR3 coding DNA: TGCGCCAGCAGCATCCGACAGGGGGGAACGAATGAGCAGTTCTTC.

The table lists this clone with a few counts. V gene TRBV5-1 combines with J gene TRBJ1-1, with D unclear. Germline CDR1 is SGHRS and CDR2 is YFSETQ. The length of the CDR3 is 15 residues. Trimming removed 0 bases from V and 0 bases from J, with 9 bases in between. DNA for the CDR3: TGCGCCAGCAGCTTGGCCTGGACGGTGAACACTGAAGCTTTCTTT. As protein: CASSLAWTVNTEAFF.

This clone was recorded a few times. This rearrangement joins TRBV2 to TRBJ1-6; D not certain. The CDR3 is made up of 12 amino acids. The V gene lost 8 bases and the J gene lost 11 bases, with 13 bases spanning the gap. The V gene's germline CDR1 is SNHLY and CDR2 FYNNEI. In DNA form, the CDR3 reads TGTGCCAGCCGGGAGGGTTTGACACCCCTCCACTTT. Protein product: CASREGLTPLHF.

The chain carries TRBV6-1 and TRBJ2-7; D is undetermined. V lost 7 bases, J lost 2 bases, and 9 bases lay in between. The CDR3 covers 12 residues. CDR1 MNHNS and CDR2 SASEGT come from the germline V gene. CDR3 nucleotides: TGTGCCAGCAACCAGGCCACCTACGAGCAGTACTTC. Its translation: CASNQATYEQYF.

The chain has TRBV5-1 and TRBJ2-7; D gene ambiguous. V was pared by 4 bases and J by 6 bases, with 14 bases between. The CDR3 loop spans 13 amino acids. Looked up from germline, CDR1 is SGHRS and CDR2 is YFSETQ. In nucleotides, the CDR3 is TGCGCCAGCAGCAGGGCCTCCGGGTTCGAGCAGTACTTC. Encoded protein: CASSRASGFEQYF. Variable domain in full (rest from reference TRBV5-1 and TRBJ2-7): KAGVTQTPRYLIKTRGQQVTLSCSPISGHRSVSWYQQTPGQGLQFLFEYFSETQRNKGNFPGRFSGRQFSNSRSEMNVSTLELGDSALYLCASSRASGFEQYFGPGTRLTVT.